Given below is one TCR beta chain in context. Primers for the PCR totalled 60 Vbeta and 13 Jbeta. Repertoires were generated with immunoSEQ multiplex PCR, while TCRdb's copy carries only in-frame clones and drops some. The sample holds about 190,000 clones. The CDR3 is 14 residues long. The junction had 5 bases not matched to a gene; V was cut back by 7 bases and J by 1 base. Germline loops: CDR1 MNHEY, CDR2 SMNVEV (reference sequence). The record originates from a study of cytomegalovirus exposure and HLA in healthy donors. This sequence joins TRBV27 and TRBJ2-3, with 7 nucleotides matching TRBD1. The TCR sequence derives from a man aged 30 to 39 in good health and CMV-seronegative. Sequenced: PBMCs. CDR3 nucleotide sequence: TGTGCCAGCACCACCGGACAGGGCACAGATACGCAGTATTTT. The encoded protein is CASTTGQGTDTQYF.